The clone carrying this T cell receptor (beta chain) was found many times. These data are taken from a study of early T cells in non-severe SARS-CoV-2 infection. Study details: Chains from this unsorted whole-blood bulk RNA could not be paired.

The CDR3 is 15 amino acids. Germline trimming cut 3 bases from V and 2 bases from J; bases unmatched to any gene: 4. CDR1 and CDR2 from the germline V gene are LGHDT and YNNKEL (reference sequence). Individually, cDNA molecules had unique molecular identifiers attached to them. Via MiXCR, TCRdb re-called the 5' RACE reads, giving one row per CDR3 protein. The profile shows fewer than 35,000 distinct CDR3 sequences, 5.5% to 8% of them singletons. The sequenced sample was whole blood. The source of this sequence is an adult who was a healthcare worker with PCR-confirmed SARS-CoV-2 infection or an uninfected control (not recorded which). This chain connects TRBV3-1 to TRBJ1-2; TRBD1 matches 9 bases. CDR3 bases: TGTGCCAGCAGCCATGGACAGGGGAGAAACTATGGCTACACCTTC. It yields the protein CASSHGQGRNYGYTF.